The 10 T cell receptor beta chains given below trace back to one sample, sequenced in a study of TIL therapy for anti-PD-1-resistant metastatic lung cancer. This was the immunoSEQ v3 assay. Some clones are missing from TCRdb's copy, which holds only in-frame ones; the method was immunoSEQ multiplex PCR. Among some 90,000 clones listed, just over 65% were seen once. The time point here: pre-treatment sample, taken before nivolumab and TIL therapy. Tumor tissue came from excised metastases, mostly pleural nodules or supraclavicular lymph nodes. This material consisted of tumor tissue, taken at baseline. These TCRs come from a person between 25 and 80 years old with non-small cell lung cancer.

In its sample, this clone was seen once. The V call is TRBV7-9, the J call TRBJ2-2, with 9 positions matching TRBD1. J gave up 7 bases and V 10 bases, and 7 bases lay outside the gene matches. This CDR3 has 13 residues. Germline V gene sequence: CDR1 SEHNR, CDR2 FQNEAQ (reference sequence). This CDR3 reads CATRDREIGELFF. The CDR3 bases are TGTGCCACCAGGGACAGGGAGATCGGGGAGCTGTTTTTT.

The chain recombines TRBV12-3 or TRBV12-4 with TRBJ2-1, with TRBD1 matching over 8 bases. The CDR3 totals 13 residues. Unmatched junction bases numbered 7, after V lost 3 bases and J lost 12 bases. The CDR3 nucleotides are TGTGCCAGCAGTTTGGGGACAGGTAGGGGGCAGTTCTTC. Translation gives CASSLGTGRGQFF.

CDR3 nucleotides: TGTGCCAGCAGCCCGGGACTAGCGGGACAAGAGACCCAGTACTTC. Residues: CASSPGLAGQETQYF. The rearrangement joins TRBV3-1 (or the pseudogene TRBV3-2) to TRBJ2-5; 13 bases match TRBD2. V shed 4 bases and J 2 bases; nucleotides not matched to a gene: 1. The germline CDR1 and CDR2 sequences are LGHDT and YNNKEL (reference sequence). The CDR3 is 15 residues long.

The table lists this clone with a few counts. The rearrangement links TRBV21-1 to TRBJ2-7; no DNA check was done on the table's D call, TRBD2. TRBV21-1 has pseudogene status. The CDR3 is 16 amino acids. The CDR3 sequence is CASSKGGGSGAYEQYF. The CDR3 nucleotides read TGTGCCAGCAGCAAAGGGGGCGGGAGTGGCGCCTACGAGCAGTACTTC.

This clone came up a few times. CDR3 loop: CASAQGDNSPLHF. Here the CDR3 DNA reads TGTGCCAGCGCACAGGGCGATAATTCACCCCTCCACTTT. The chain has TRBV7-9 and TRBJ1-6, with D possibly matching TRBD1 (6 bases). From germline, CDR1 is SEHNR and CDR2 FQNEAQ (reference sequence). The germline V and J ends were trimmed by 8 bases and 5 bases, with 10 bases remaining between them. The CDR3 has 13 residues.

The chain combines TRBV7-2 with TRBJ2-3, with 10 bases matching TRBD1. CDR1 is SGHTA and CDR2 is FQGNSA in the germline V gene. V lost 1 base and J lost 8; bases outside the gene matches: 9. There are 16 residues in the CDR3. The CDR3 spells CASSLDAGTGEVTQYF. CDR3 nucleotides: TGTGCCAGCAGCTTAGACGCCGGGACAGGGGAAGTTACGCAGTATTTT.

The V call is TRBV6-1, the J call TRBJ2-7; D may be TRBD1 (5 bases). Germline V gives CDR1 MNHNS, CDR2 SASEGT. Trimming removed 3 bases at V and 7 bases at J, with 13 bases between. This CDR3 spans 13 amino acids. CDR3 sequence (DNA): TGTGCCAGCAGTGATAAGGGGATCGGGGAGCAGTACTTC. Encoded protein: CASSDKGIGEQYF.

The chain is built from TRBV28 and TRBJ2-3; the match to TRBD2 covers 8 bases. From germline, CDR1 is MDHEN and CDR2 SYDVKM. This CDR3 region has 16 residues. V shed 1 base, J shed 3 bases, and the junction held 6 bases outside the gene matches. The CDR3 here is CASSLYPSGLTDTQYF. The CDR3 nucleotides are TGTGCCAGCAGTTTATATCCTAGCGGGTTGACAGATACGCAGTATTTT.

This chain links TRBV19 with TRBJ2-7; either TRBD1 or TRBD2 may supply D (5 bases each). Germline CDR1 is LNHDA and CDR2 is SQIVND (reference sequence). The CDR3 runs 15 residues. The V gene lost 2 bases and the J gene lost 2 bases, with 13 bases spanning the gap. CDR3 nucleotides: TGTGCCAGTAGTATAACCCCAGGGACCCCCTACGAGCAGTACTTC. Its protein is CASSITPGTPYEQYF.

The sample holds a few counts of this clone. The chain carries TRBV6-2 or TRBV6-3 and TRBJ1-1; no clear D. This CDR3 region has 17 residues. Trimming stripped 1 base from V and 1 base from J, with 16 bases between. The V gene's germline CDR1 is MNHEY and CDR2 SVGEGT. The CDR3 here is CASSYWWSGPSNTEAFF. The CDR3 DNA reads TGTGCCAGCAGTTACTGGTGGAGTGGACCCTCGAACACTGAAGCTTTCTTT.